The 4 T cell receptor beta chains given below trace back to one sample, sequenced in a study of T cells after yellow fever vaccination. TCRdb independently ran MiXCR on the 5' RACE reads; one entry per CDR3 protein. Of about 220,000 distinct CDR3 sequences in the sample, roughly 3% are singletons; the top ten hold 3.2%. This specimen was CD4+ T cells sorted from PBMCs, taken 10 days after the yellow fever booster vaccination. These receptors originate from a young man who received the YFV17D yellow fever vaccine.

This clonotype was observed a handful of times. The chain combines TRBV5-1 with TRBJ2-1; 9 nucleotides agree with TRBD2. The CDR3 sequence is 16 residues long. Unmatched junction bases numbered 13, after V lost 6 bases and J lost 6 bases. Germline assignment: CDR1 SGHRS and CDR2 YFSETQ. CDR3 sequence: CASTPVSGGSANEQFF. The CDR3 bases are TGCGCCAGCACCCCGGTTAGCGGGGGTTCGGCCAATGAGCAGTTCTTC.

This clonotype was counted many times. This rearrangement joins TRBV6-5 to TRBJ2-2; 11 bases fit TRBD1. With V trimmed by 2 bases and J by 7 bases, 3 bases remained unmatched. The CDR3 has 15 amino acids. Germline V gene sequence: CDR1 MNHEY, CDR2 SVGAGI. The CDR3 coding sequence is TGTGCCAGCAGTTACCGGGGGACAGGGGGCGGGGAGCTGTTTTTT. It is translated as CASSYRGTGGGELFF.

The sample holds many counts of this clonotype. This chain links TRBV20-1 with TRBJ1-1; TRBD1 matches at 7 bases. Germline V gene lookup returns CDR1 DFQATT and CDR2 SNEGSKA (reference sequence). With V trimmed by 5 bases and J by 1 base, 10 bases remained unmatched. This CDR3 contains 15 residues. The CDR3 loop reads CSASRSGGSNTEAFF. The CDR3 DNA reads TGCAGTGCTTCCCGATCAGGGGGGTCGAACACTGAAGCTTTCTTT.

In its sample, this clonotype was seen many times. The chain recombines TRBV7-2 with TRBJ2-3, with D perhaps matching TRBD1 or TRBD2 (6 bases each). The CDR3 contains 16 residues. Trimming pared 3 bases from V and 0 bases from J, leaving 13 bases between. Germline V CDR1 and CDR2: SGHTA, FQGNSA. The CDR3 spells CASSLGRGTSTDTQYF. For the CDR3, the DNA is TGTGCCAGCAGCTTGGGTCGGGGGACAAGCACAGATACGCAGTATTTT.